In this sample, the clone carrying this T cell receptor (beta chain) turned up a few times. The antigen is unknown. The primer mix had 60 V beta and 13 J beta primers. Sequencing was performed with immunoSEQ multiplex PCR; in TCRdb, only in-frame clones are kept and a portion is missing. This table holds about 65,000 clones, around 86% found once. This entry is derived from a study of glioma-infiltrating T cells after dendritic cell vaccination. Study background: At biweekly intervals, patients got three intradermal dendritic cell vaccine injections.

The sample's time point: after dendritic cell vaccination, including at tumor progression/relapse. General study results and limits: Higher pretreatment TIL content predicted longer progression-free time and survival.

The germline CDR1 and CDR2 sequences are MNHNY and SVGAGI (reference sequence). This CDR3 is 12 amino acids long. With 6 bases removed from V and 5 bases from J, the gap between germline ends came to 10 bases. This chain links TRBV6-6 with TRBJ2-5; no firm D call. The clonotype originates from a human donor with glioblastoma. The sequencing used blood, collected after dendritic cell vaccination. CDR3 nucleotide sequence: TGTGCCAGCAGACCCGGTGATGAGACCCAGTACTTC. Its translation: CASRPGDETQYF.